The clone carrying this T cell receptor (beta chain) has just one count. Its antigen is currently unknown. Produced via immunoSEQ multiplex PCR; TCRdb's table is partial and in-frame only. Of 180,000 or so clones listed, approximately 88% are singletons. The data belong to a study of T cell responses to AZD1222 COVID-19 vaccine. Findings and caveats of the study: As reported, nearly half of all spike-specific TCRs target variant regions that are unmutated. Two AZD1222 administrations were followed by greater Spike-specific TCR breadth and depth. At baseline, just a handful of AZD1222 recipients tested seropositive.

The CDR3 runs to 12 residues. V was pared by 8 bases and J by 2 bases, with 7 bases between. Per the germline V gene, CDR1 is MNHEY and CDR2 is SVGAGI. This specimen consisted of peripheral blood, obtained on day 0 of AZD1222 vaccination. The sequence came from an adult in good health. The chain carries TRBV6-5 and TRBJ1-3, with D unresolved. As DNA, the CDR3 is TGTGCCAGCGACGTCGCTGGAAACACCATATATTTT. It is translated as CASDVAGNTIYF.